Reported below is one T cell receptor (beta chain). Its target is not known. This entry comes from a study of response to subunit inactivated influenza vaccine. Findings and caveats of the study: Each seasonal flu vaccination may recruit only limited new T cells, authors suggested.

TCRdb used MiXCR to reprocess the RT-PCR reads, holding one entry per CDR3 protein. The data hold roughly 500,000 distinct CDR3 sequences, with 16% observed a single time. The CDR3 is 13 amino acids. The V gene lost 4 bases and the J gene lost 2 bases, with 8 bases spanning the gap. Germline CDR1 LNHNV, CDR2 YYDKDF (reference sequence). This chain links TRBV15 with TRBJ1-2; D unclear. The sample consisted of CD4+ T cells sorted from PBMCs, taken around 25 months after vaccination. This TCR came from a man aged 50-75 years who received an inactivated influenza vaccine. DNA of the CDR3: TGTGCCACCAGCATTCTCGGGAACTATGGCTACACCTTC. Residues: CATSILGNYGYTF.